The 6 T cell receptor beta chains in this list originate from one sample, sequenced in a study of T cells in tuberculosis. Libraries were prepared by immunoSEQ multiplex PCR; TCRdb keeps only in-frame clonotypes and omits some of them. The sample yields tens of thousands of clones, nearly 90% seen once. Regarding time point: new active TB diagnosis, blood taken before or within 7 days of starting treatment. The sequences come from PBMCs, collected at tuberculosis diagnosis. The receptors originated from an adult with tuberculosis.

The gene calls are TRBV6-1 and TRBJ1-1; D remains unclear. Trimming removed 7 bases from V and 2 bases from J, with 11 bases in between. This CDR3 comprises 13 residues. Germline V gene data show CDR1 as MNHNS and CDR2 as SASEGT. The CDR3 loop reads CASTSSFNTEAFF. The CDR3 DNA follows: TGTGCCAGCACGTCAAGCTTTAACACTGAAGCTTTCTTT.

Only one count was recorded for this clone. The chain employs TRBV6-1 and TRBJ1-2; no firm D call. Germline-derived CDR1 and CDR2 are MNHNS and SASEGT. V dropped 5 bases and J dropped 4 bases, with 11 bases sitting between them. CDR3 length equals 13 residues. CDR3: CASSRQALYGYTF. The CDR3 DNA reads as TGTGCCAGCAGTAGGCAGGCGCTCTATGGCTACACCTTC.

The V gene is TRBV7-2, the J gene TRBJ2-3, with 7 bases identical to TRBD2. The germline CDR1 and CDR2 sequences are SGHTA and FQGNSA. This CDR3 spans 15 amino acids. V lost 3 bases, J lost 2 bases, and 5 bases stayed unmatched. CDR3 region: CASSFGGTYTDTQYF. CDR3 DNA: TGTGCCAGCAGCTTCGGGGGGACTTACACAGATACGCAGTATTTT.

The chain combines TRBV27 with TRBJ2-1; 15 nucleotides line up with TRBD2. The germline gives CDR1 MNHEY, CDR2 SMNVEV (reference sequence). The CDR3 covers 15 residues. Germline trimming cut 3 bases from V and 7 bases from J; bases unmatched to any gene: 1. The CDR3 loop is CASSLGTSGRNEQFF. The CDR3 DNA follows: TGTGCCAGCAGTTTGGGGACTAGCGGGAGGAATGAGCAGTTCTTC.

The CDR3 is CASSEIGQVKLYNGYTF. CDR3 DNA sequence: TGTGCCAGTAGTGAGATCGGACAGGTTAAGCTATATAATGGCTACACCTTC. This chain joins TRBV19 and TRBJ1-2; 7 bases are shared with TRBD1. CDR1 is LNHDA, CDR2 SQIVND, per germline (reference sequence). This CDR3 contains 17 residues. With V trimmed by 5 bases and J by 6 bases, 18 bases remained unmatched.

The chain couples TRBV7-3 to TRBJ2-1; D is ambiguous. The CDR3 totals 13 residues. The germline V and J ends were trimmed by 2 bases and 5 bases, with 7 bases remaining between them. CDR1 and CDR2 (germline): SGHTA, FQGTGA. The chain's CDR3 is CASSLGADNEQFF. DNA for the CDR3: TGTGCCAGCAGCTTAGGAGCAGACAATGAGCAGTTCTTC.